The 30 T cell receptor beta chains given below trace back to one sample, sequenced in a study of beta chain features in type 1 diabetes. What was sequenced were expressed TCRB transcripts, since all of the isolated RNA had been reverse transcribed. TCRdb keeps only in-frame clones here, not all; method: immunoSEQ multiplex PCR. The sample gives under 800,000 clones, roughly 16% of which show up once; approximately 0.099% is in the top ten. Sample: naive CD4+ T cells from blood. The receptors shown here come from a man in his late teens or twenties in good health.

The chain has TRBV6-5 and TRBJ2-5; 7 bases line up with TRBD1. The CDR3 is 12 residues long. Germline CDR1 reads MNHEY; CDR2 reads SVGAGI. V was pared by 6 bases and J by 6 bases, with 4 bases of the junction left unmatched. The CDR3 DNA sequence: TGTGCCAGCAGATTAGGGGGCCAGACCCAGTACTTC. It is translated as CASRLGGQTQYF.

The sample holds one count of this clone. V usage is TRBV4-3 and J usage is TRBJ2-5; TRBD1 aligns across 9 bases. This CDR3 has 15 amino acids. CDR1 is LGHNA and CDR2 is YSLEER in the germline V gene. V lost 4 bases and J lost 1; bases outside the gene matches: 4. The CDR3: CASSLGQGRQETQYF. The CDR3 DNA follows: TGCGCCAGCAGCCTCGGACAGGGGCGCCAAGAGACCCAGTACTTC.

V and J are TRBV9 and TRBJ2-3; TRBD1 is a possible D gene (6 bases). Germline CDR1 and CDR2: SGDLS and YYNGEE. The CDR3 spans 14 residues. V lost 2 bases, J lost 2 bases, and 9 bases lay in between. The CDR3 protein is CASSVDRPTDTQYF. The CDR3 DNA reads TGTGCCAGCAGCGTGGACAGACCCACAGATACGCAGTATTTT. The full variable domain, in which reference TRBV9 and TRBJ2-3 provide the parts outside the CDR3, is DSGVTQTPKHLITATGQRVTLRCSPRSGDLSVYWYQQSLDQGLQFLIQYYNGEERAKGNILERFSAQQFPDLHSELNLSSLELGDSALYFCASSVDRPTDTQYFGPGTRLTVL.

There are a few counts of this clone. The genes are TRBV7-2 and TRBJ1-4, with 7 bases identical to TRBD1. Trimming removed 5 bases from V and 5 bases from J; junction bases left unmatched: 5. The CDR3 spans 14 residues. Germline V gives CDR1 SGHTA, CDR2 FQGNSA. The CDR3 region is CASSKDRHNEKLFF. CDR3 DNA sequence: TGTGCCAGCAGCAAGGACAGGCACAATGAAAAACTGTTTTTT.

The chain has TRBV21-1 and TRBJ2-7; the D call TRBD2 from the table was never checked on the DNA. TRBV21-1 has pseudogene status. This CDR3 contains 15 residues. The CDR3 coding sequence is TGTGCCAGCAGCTCAACTTGCGGGGCACCCTACGAGCAGTACTTC. This translates into CASSSTCGAPYEQYF.

The CDR3: CASGIGQEEAFF. DNA for the CDR3: TGTGCCAGCGGAATCGGACAGGAAGAAGCTTTCTTT. V usage is TRBV5-6 and J usage is TRBJ1-1; TRBD1 agrees at 7 bases. Germline CDR1 reads SGHDT; CDR2 reads YYEEEE. CDR3 length: 12 residues. Trimming took 7 bases from V and 8 from J; bases not matched to a gene: 8.

The chain combines TRBV7-2 with TRBJ2-5, with D possibly matching TRBD1 (7 bases). The CDR3 consists of 15 residues. The V end lost 7 bases, the J end lost 4 bases, and 19 bases lay between the germline ends. Germline V CDR1 and CDR2: SGHTA, FQGNSA. For the CDR3, the DNA is TGTGCCAGCACCCAGTCGGCGCAGGGGGGAGAGACCCAGTACTTC. Translating it yields CASTQSAQGGETQYF.

This sequence joins TRBV4-1 and TRBJ2-2; D is undetermined. Trimming stripped 4 bases from V and 2 bases from J, with 5 bases between. CDR3 size: 13 residues. Per germline, CDR1 MGHRA and CDR2 YSYEKL. The CDR3 here is CASSRENTGELFF. The CDR3 bases are TGCGCCAGCAGCCGAGAAAACACCGGGGAGCTGTTTTTT.

The chain links TRBV11-2 to TRBJ2-5; 9 positions match TRBD2. The V segment lost 3 bases and the J segment 3 bases; nucleotides outside the gene matches: 5. This CDR3 is built from 15 residues. The germline gives CDR1 SGHAT, CDR2 FQNNGV. The CDR3 region has the DNA TGTGCCAGCAGCTTTTTGTGGACTAGCGAAGAGACCCAGTACTTC. Protein product: CASSFLWTSEETQYF.

As regards this clone: Given a much more abundant clone one base away, this may be a read error. This sample also contains other DNA sequences that code for the same CDR3. V is TRBV10-3 and J is TRBJ2-1; D remains unclear. In germline, CDR1 is ENHRY, CDR2 SYGVKD. The CDR3 has 13 amino acids. V lost 7 bases and J 4 bases, leaving 11 bases between the germline ends. DNA of the CDR3: TGTGCCATCACCCCGGGTGGATACAATGAGCAGTTCTTC. Translated, it gives CAITPGGYNEQFF.

V usage is TRBV19 and J usage is TRBJ1-2; D is possibly TRBD1 (6 bases). The ends were cut back, 6 bases at V and 5 bases at J, with 16 bases in the middle. The CDR3 spans 14 residues. Germline V lookup: CDR1 LNHDA, CDR2 SQIVND (reference sequence). The CDR3 DNA reads TGTGCCAGTAGGACGACCGGGACACCGTATGGCTACACCTTC. Its protein is CASRTTGTPYGYTF.

The chain carries TRBV7-9 and TRBJ2-3; a possible D gene is TRBD1 (6 bases). Germline V lookup: CDR1 SEHNR, CDR2 FQNEAQ (reference sequence). The CDR3 covers 16 residues. Trimming removed 5 bases from V and 7 bases from J, with 22 bases in between. The CDR3 protein is CASSKDAGEVRNTQYF. In DNA form, the CDR3 reads TGTGCCAGCAGCAAAGATGCAGGGGAAGTGAGAAATACGCAGTATTTT.

The chain uses TRBV7-8 and TRBJ2-2; no firm D call. V shed 2 bases and J shed 1 base, with 8 bases lying between them. Germline CDR1 reads SGHVS; CDR2 reads FQNEAQ. The CDR3 has 15 residues. As DNA, the CDR3 is TGTGCCAGCAGCTTATGGTCTGGGAACACCGGGGAGCTGTTTTTT. This translates into CASSLWSGNTGELFF.

The chain uses TRBV7-9 and TRBJ2-3; 7 bases match TRBD2. Germline V gives CDR1 SEHNR, CDR2 FQNEAQ (reference sequence). V trimming: 2 bases; J trimming: 2 bases; junction bases outside the gene matches: 1. This CDR3 is built from 14 residues. The CDR3 loop is CASSLKRDTDTQYF. CDR3 in DNA: TGTGCCAGCAGCTTAAAGCGGGACACAGATACGCAGTATTTT.

In DNA, the CDR3 is TGTGCCAGCAGCTGGACTAGCGGGGGGGCAGGAGATACGCAGTATTTT. It is translated as CASSWTSGGAGDTQYF. The V gene is TRBV7-6, the J gene TRBJ2-3; 15 bases are shared with TRBD2. V lost 4 bases and J lost 5; bases outside the gene matches: 4. The CDR3 covers 16 residues. The germline gives CDR1 SGHVS, CDR2 FNYEAQ.

The count of this clone is one. The chain couples TRBV4-2 to TRBJ1-5; no reliable D call. This CDR3 spans 12 amino acids. CDR1 and CDR2 from the germline V gene are LGHNA and YNFKEQ. Trimming pared 0 bases from V and 6 bases from J, leaving 3 bases between. In DNA form, the CDR3 reads TGTGCCAGCAGCCAAGATAGTCAGCCCCAGCATTTT. It specifies CASSQDSQPQHF.

This chain uses TRBV5-1 with TRBJ2-5, with 7 bases fitting TRBD1. The CDR3 runs to 15 residues. Trimming at V came to 4 bases and at J to 7 bases, leaving 13 bases not matched to a gene. Germline assignment: CDR1 SGHRS and CDR2 YFSETQ. CDR3 in amino acids: CASSETGLPSGTQYF. DNA of the CDR3: TGCGCCAGCAGCGAGACAGGGCTGCCAAGTGGGACCCAGTACTTC.

This clone appeared a few times. The chain links TRBV7-9 to TRBJ2-7, with a weak D call TRBD2 (5 bases). There are 12 residues in the CDR3. Germline lookup yields CDR1 SEHNR and CDR2 FQNEAQ (reference sequence). Trimming cost V 4 bases and J 7 bases, with 11 bases left between them. CDR3 sequence reads: CASSSLGGEQYF. The CDR3, as DNA: TGTGCCAGCAGCTCCCTGGGCGGGGAGCAGTACTTC.

This clone has just a few counts. The chain couples TRBV7-6 to TRBJ2-6, with D perhaps TRBD1 or TRBD2 (5 bases each). Germline CDR1 and CDR2: SGHVS and FNYEAQ. CDR3 length: 16 amino acids. Trimming removed 3 bases from V and 0 bases from J, with 9 bases in between. CDR3: CASSLGPDSGANVLTF. The DNA for the CDR3 is TGTGCCAGCAGCTTGGGACCGGACTCTGGGGCCAACGTCCTGACTTTC.

The chain combines TRBV11-1 with TRBJ2-2, with 8 bases identical to TRBD2. CDR3 size: 16 residues. The ends lost 4 bases at V and 4 bases at J; junction bases unmatched: 8. Germline CDR1 SGHAT, CDR2 FQDESV (reference sequence). The CDR3 loop reads CASSSLAGRRTGELFF. In DNA form, the CDR3 reads TGTGCCAGCAGCTCGTTAGCGGGAAGACGCACCGGGGAGCTGTTTTTT.

There are a few counts of this clone. This sample also contains other DNA sequences that code for the same CDR3. The chain links TRBV28 to TRBJ1-2; D call uncertain. CDR1 is MDHEN and CDR2 is SYDVKM in the germline V gene. The CDR3 runs to 12 residues. The germline V and J ends were trimmed by 3 bases and 4 bases, with 6 bases remaining between them. CDR3 in DNA: TGTGCCAGCAGTTTGTTCTCCTATGGCTACACCTTC. Translated, it gives CASSLFSYGYTF.

This clone showed up just a few times. The V and J genes are TRBV7-9 and TRBJ2-4; TRBD1 might be the D (6 bases). Trimming took off 1 base at V and 3 bases at J, with 16 bases between the two ends. Germline V gene lookup returns CDR1 SEHNR and CDR2 FQNEAQ (reference sequence). The CDR3 covers 17 residues. CDR3 sequence (DNA): TGTGCCAGCAGCTTAGGGTCTTCACAGGGTGACAAAAACATTCAGTACTTC. Amino acids: CASSLGSSQGDKNIQYF.

This chain links TRBV11-1 with TRBJ2-7; D is perhaps TRBD1 or TRBD2 (5 bases each). CDR3 length: 16 amino acids. Germline V gene sequence: CDR1 SGHAT, CDR2 FQDESV (reference sequence). V was shortened by 5 bases and J by 3 bases, with 20 bases between the two germline ends. The CDR3 DNA follows: TGTGCCAGCAGCCCTAGACAGACTATTCCCTTCTACGAGCAGTACTTC. Protein sequence: CASSPRQTIPFYEQYF.

The rearrangement links TRBV7-3 to TRBJ1-1, with D perhaps TRBD1 (5 bases). The ends were cut back, 7 bases at V and 1 base at J, with 13 bases in the middle. The length of the CDR3 is 14 residues. Germline CDR1 reads SGHTA; CDR2 reads FQGTGA. The CDR3: CASNSGHANTEAFF. The CDR3 region has the DNA TGTGCCAGCAATAGCGGACACGCGAACACTGAAGCTTTCTTT.

This clone was found a few times. The chain couples TRBV5-1 to TRBJ2-7; D ambiguous. The CDR3 totals 14 residues. Germline values: CDR1 SGHRS, CDR2 YFSETQ. Trimming shortened V by 0 bases and J by 2 bases, and 9 bases separated the two germline ends. The CDR3 region is CASSLVASPYEQYF. As DNA, the CDR3 is TGCGCCAGCAGCTTGGTCGCCAGTCCCTACGAGCAGTACTTC.

The table lists this clone with a few counts. This chain joins TRBV4-3 and TRBJ2-5, with 11 bases matching TRBD2. The V gene end was trimmed by 1 base and the J gene end by 2 bases; junction bases not matched to a gene: 6. The CDR3 consists of 17 residues. Germline V CDR1 and CDR2: LGHNA, YSLEER. In DNA form, the CDR3 reads TGCGCCAGCAGCCAAGCGGTATTAGCGGGAGGGCAAGAGACCCAGTACTTC. Encoded protein: CASSQAVLAGGQETQYF.

This clone turned up a few times. The chain has TRBV29-1 and TRBJ2-1; 10 bases align to TRBD1. Trimming removed 7 bases from V and 4 bases from J; junction bases left unmatched: 7. Germline CDR1 and CDR2: SQVTM and ANQGSEA. This CDR3 region has 14 residues. The CDR3 reads CSAKRGQGYNEQFF. CDR3 nucleotides: TGCAGCGCCAAACGGGGACAGGGGTACAATGAGCAGTTCTTC.

This chain links TRBV7-8 with TRBJ2-4; 10 nucleotides match TRBD1. With 5 bases clipped from V and 7 bases from J, the junction kept 8 bases outside the gene matches. The length of the CDR3 is 15 residues. Germline V CDR1 and CDR2: SGHVS, FQNEAQ. The CDR3: CASSIAPGQGNIQYF. CDR3 coding DNA: TGTGCCAGCAGCATCGCACCGGGACAGGGGAACATTCAGTACTTC.

This clone has a handful of counts. The chain carries TRBV5-1 and TRBJ2-1; the D gene is possibly TRBD2 (5 bases). CDR1 SGHRS and CDR2 YFSETQ come from the germline V gene. The CDR3 runs 16 residues. V was cut by 5 bases and J by 0 bases, with 15 bases left in between. The CDR3 loop reads CASRPTRTSSYNEQFF. The CDR3 DNA is TGCGCCAGCAGGCCAACACGTACTAGCTCCTACAATGAGCAGTTCTTC.

This chain joins TRBV7-2 and TRBJ2-4; the D is unclear. The CDR3 length is 14 residues. V lost 5 bases to trimming and J lost 8 bases, with 16 bases between them. Germline V gene sequence: CDR1 SGHTA, CDR2 FQGNSA. CDR3 nucleotides: TGTGCCAGCAGCCCCCCCGGAAGGATGGACATTCAGTACTTC. Residues: CASSPPGRMDIQYF. Together with reference TRBV7-2 and TRBJ2-4, the CDR3 gives the full variable domain: GAGVSQSPSNKVTEKGKDVELRCDPISGHTALYWYRQSLGQGLEFLIYFQGNSAPDKSGLPSDRFSAERTGGSVSTLTIQRTQQEDSAVYLCASSPPGRMDIQYFGAGTRLSVL.